A selection of T cell receptor beta chains follows, all from one sample in a study of early T cells in non-severe SARS-CoV-2 infection. TCRdb re-derived calls from the 5' RACE reads in MiXCR, one entry per CDR3 protein. Of some 81,000 distinct CDR3 sequences in the sample, 8.5% to 10% were seen once. The sample comprised whole blood. The origin of the receptors is an adult who was a healthcare worker with PCR-confirmed SARS-CoV-2 infection or an uninfected control (not recorded which). Each CDR3 is given with its conserved first and last residue. The order of the fields is V gene, clone size, J gene, D gene, CDR3 protein, CDR3 DNA. D genes are given only for firm matches. Size values are once, few and many counts, or a class for expanded clones, and some rows have none.

TRBV11-1,few,TRBJ1-5,.,CASSLINGRGPQHF,TGTGCCAGCAGCTTAATTAACGGCCGCGGGCCCCAGCATTTT
TRBV28,.,TRBJ2-1,TRBD2,CASSSLTSGSGSSYNEQFF,TGTGCCAGCAGTTCTCTGACTAGCGGGAGTGGTAGCTCCTACAATGAGCAGTTCTTC
TRBV5-4,many,TRBJ2-1,.,CASIRSGTYNEQFF,TGTGCCAGCATCCGTAGCGGAACCTACAATGAGCAGTTCTTC
TRBV5-1,.,TRBJ2-1,TRBD2,CASTPAGGGYNEQFF,TGCGCCAGCACCCCAGCGGGAGGGGGGTACAATGAGCAGTTCTTC
TRBV5-5,.,TRBJ1-6,TRBD1,CASSLRDRDNSPLHF,TGTGCCAGCAGCTTACGGGACAGGGATAATTCACCCCTCCACTTT
TRBV2,many,TRBJ2-5,TRBD1,CASSEGTGMMETQYF,TGTGCCAGCAGTGAAGGGACAGGGATGATGGAGACCCAGTACTTC
TRBV20-1,many,TRBJ2-5,.,CSARRGETQYF,TGCAGTGCTAGGCGCGGAGAGACCCAGTACTTC
TRBV28,.,TRBJ1-6,.,CASSTGPRAPLHF,TGTGCCAGCAGTACTGGACCGAGGGCACCCCTCCACTTT
TRBV20-1,.,TRBJ2-2,TRBD2,CSARAGGNTGELFF,TGCAGTGCTAGAGCGGGAGGGAACACCGGGGAGCTGTTTTTT
TRBV9,.,TRBJ2-7,.,CASSVSGTLLYEQYF,TGTGCCAGCAGCGTTTCCGGGACCCTTCTCTACGAGCAGTACTTC
TRBV6-1,.,TRBJ2-7,TRBD2,CASSDSRLAGYEQYF,TGTGCCAGCAGTGACTCTCGACTAGCGGGTTACGAGCAGTACTTC
TRBV5-1,few,TRBJ2-3,TRBD2,CASTAGDYIFTDTQYF,TGCGCCAGCACAGCCGGGGACTACATATTTACAGATACGCAGTATTTT
TRBV20-1,few,TRBJ2-4,.,CSATSPNGDIQYF,TGCAGTGCTACGAGCCCCAACGGGGACATTCAGTACTTC
TRBV12-3/TRBV12-4,few,TRBJ2-4,.,CASSFDKNIQYF,TGTGCCAGCAGTTTCGACAAAAACATTCAGTACTTC
TRBV9,.,TRBJ2-5,.,CASSARGLLQETQYF,TGTGCCAGCAGCGCCCGTGGACTGCTACAAGAGACCCAGTACTTC
TRBV28,few,TRBJ2-5,.,CASSLPGSRGETQYF,TGTGCCAGCAGCCTCCCCGGGTCCCGGGGAGAGACCCAGTACTTC
TRBV3-1,many,TRBJ2-7,TRBD2,CASSQGNPSGRYYF,TGTGCCAGCAGCCAAGGCAACCCGAGCGGGAGATATTACTTC
TRBV11-1,.,TRBJ2-3,.,CASSHHGNSAPQYF,TGTGCCAGCAGCCACCACGGAAACTCGGCCCCGCAGTATTTT
TRBV12-3/TRBV12-4,few,TRBJ2-5,.,CASSRGHLQETQYF,TGTGCCAGCAGTCGGGGTCACCTACAAGAGACCCAGTACTTC
TRBV19,few,TRBJ2-1,.,CASSVTSPHEQFF,TGTGCCAGTAGTGTTACTTCTCCTCATGAGCAGTTCTTC
TRBV20-1,few,TRBJ1-3,.,CSARFTDKGNTIYF,TGCAGTGCTAGATTTACAGACAAAGGAAACACCATATATTTT
TRBV27,few,TRBJ1-1,.,CASSSKGRTEAFF,TGTGCCAGCAGTTCGAAGGGGCGCACTGAAGCTTTCTTT
TRBV20-1,many,TRBJ1-2,.,CSARDNRRIYGYTF,TGCAGTGCTAGAGATAACAGACGAATCTATGGCTACACCTTC
TRBV5-1,.,TRBJ1-4,.,CASSFDDRLTNEKLFF,TGCGCCAGCAGCTTTGACGACAGACTAACTAATGAAAAACTGTTTTTT
TRBV5-4,.,TRBJ2-5,TRBD2,CASSLAGYQVTQYF,TGTGCCAGCAGCTTAGCGGGGTACCAAGTGACCCAGTACTTC
TRBV11-3,many,TRBJ2-3,.,CASSQSGLLTDTQYF,TGTGCCAGCAGCCAAAGCGGTCTCCTCACAGATACGCAGTATTTT
TRBV14,few,TRBJ2-1,.,CASSPQVTGNEQFF,TGTGCCAGCAGCCCACAGGTAACGGGCAATGAGCAGTTCTTC
TRBV27,many,TRBJ1-1,.,CASKVWGPTNTEAFF,TGTGCCAGCAAAGTTTGGGGTCCTACAAACACTGAAGCTTTCTTT
TRBV11-2,few,TRBJ2-3,TRBD1,CASSPWRRQGGDTQYF,TGTGCCAGCAGCCCCTGGCGGCGACAGGGGGGCGATACGCAGTATTTT
TRBV6-1,.,TRBJ1-4,.,CASTPGGFREKLFF,TGTGCCAGCACCCCCGGAGGATTTCGCGAAAAACTGTTTTTT
TRBV5-1,.,TRBJ2-5,TRBD2,CASSRTSVLQETQYF,TGCGCCAGCAGCAGGACTAGCGTCCTTCAAGAGACCCAGTACTTC
TRBV20-1,.,TRBJ2-1,.,CSAHAGLASYNEQFF,TGCAGTGCTCATGCGGGGCTAGCTTCCTACAATGAGCAGTTCTTC